This entry concerns a single TCR beta chain. Repertoires were generated with immunoSEQ multiplex PCR, while TCRdb's copy carries only in-frame clones and drops some. The sample carries 280,000 or so clones, about 80% recorded once. The length of the CDR3 is 17 residues. V trimming: 8 bases; J trimming: 5 bases; junction bases outside the gene matches: 19. CDR1 is ENHRY and CDR2 is SYGVKD in the germline V gene. This record belongs to a study of blood T cell repertoires in COVID-19. Study in general: From T cells, B-cell-depleted T cells, or PBMCs came the material, which was cDNA or gDNA.

The TCR was taken from a woman between 50 and 59 years old who had recovered from COVID-19. The V and J genes are TRBV10-3 and TRBJ2-7, with 9 bases lining up with TRBD1. Sequenced: peripheral blood. CDR3 DNA: TGTGCCATCTCCGTTGCGAGTCGACAGGGGGTGTTCCACGAGCAGTACTTC. Amino acids: CAISVASRQGVFHEQYF.